Listed below are T cell receptor beta chains from one sample, sequenced in a study of blood T cells in healthy people across ages. A single record per CDR3 protein comes from TCRdb applying MiXCR to the 5' RACE reads. The sample lists roughly 1,500,000 distinct CDR3 sequences, about 35% seen once, with approximately 11% in the top ten. The sequenced sample consisted of blood. These receptors were taken from a woman aged 25 to 39 in good health. CDR3s include the opening cysteine and the closing phenylalanine or tryptophan. A D gene is named only where the DNA matches it firmly. Clone size is given for some rows only: seen once, a few or many times, or a class if the clone is expanded.

>TRBD2|.|TRBV14|TRBJ2-3
CASSQDVTSGTTDTQYF
TGTGCCAGCAGCCAAGATGTCACTAGCGGAACCACAGATACGCAGTATTTT
>TRBD1|.|TRBV27|TRBJ2-7
CASSLVQGWEQYF
TGTGCCAGCAGTTTAGTACAGGGGTGGGAGCAGTACTTC
>TRBD1|.|TRBV7-9|TRBJ2-7
CASRTGVEQYF
TGTGCCAGCAGAACAGGGGTCGAGCAGTACTTC
>.|few|TRBV5-6|TRBJ1-2
CASSLKWATSLYTF
TGTGCCAGCAGCCTAAAATGGGCCACCTCCCTCTACACCTTC
>.|.|TRBV11-2|TRBJ1-2
CASSLRGQAASDYGYTF
TGTGCCAGCAGCTTACGGGGGCAGGCTGCGTCGGACTATGGCTACACCTTC
>TRBD2|many|TRBV15|TRBJ2-7
CATSRDPTSGSYEQYF
TGTGCCACCAGCAGAGATCCGACTAGCGGTTCCTACGAGCAGTACTTC
>TRBD2|.|TRBV7-2|TRBJ2-1
CASSFRGTSVYNEQFF
TGTGCCAGCAGCTTCCGGGGGACTAGCGTTTACAATGAGCAGTTCTTC
>TRBD2|many|TRBV13|TRBJ2-5
CASSQTSGGRETQYF
TGTGCCAGCAGCCAGACTAGCGGGGGGAGAGAGACCCAGTACTTC
>.|.|TRBV5-1|TRBJ2-1
CASNKEGEQFF
TGCGCCAGCAATAAGGAGGGTGAGCAGTTCTTC
>.|few|TRBV21-1|TRBJ2-3
CASSRPNRGSQLAGDTDTQYF
TGTGCCAGCAGCAGGCCCAACCGGGGCAGCCAACTAGCGGGGGACACAGATACGCAGTATTTT
>.|.|TRBV6-2/TRBV6-3|TRBJ2-1
CTSSYGAARGNEQFF
TGTACCAGCAGTTACGGGGCGGCCAGGGGCAATGAGCAGTTCTTC
>.|.|TRBV15|TRBJ2-7
CATSRALGDPYEQYF
TGTGCCACCAGCAGAGCCCTGGGAGACCCCTACGAGCAGTACTTC
>TRBD2|few|TRBV4-2|TRBJ2-5
CASSQSHRERGLETQYF
TGTGCCAGCAGCCAAAGCCACCGGGAGCGGGGCTTGGAGACCCAGTACTTC
>.|.|TRBV2|TRBJ2-7
CASSGDTPYEQYF
TGTGCCAGCAGCGGAGACACACCCTACGAGCAGTACTTC
>.|.|TRBV30|TRBJ2-7
CAWTGSYEQYF
TGTGCCTGGACCGGGAGCTACGAGCAGTACTTC
>.|.|TRBV29-1|TRBJ2-1
CSVEAGWTYNEQFF
TGCAGCGTTGAAGCTGGTTGGACCTACAATGAGCAGTTCTTC
>.|.|TRBV2|TRBJ1-1
CASSREVVGTEAFF
TGTGCCAGCAGCCGAGAGGTGGTGGGCACTGAAGCTTTCTTT
>TRBD2|.|TRBV28|TRBJ2-3
CASSPPRSGSADTQYF
TGTGCCAGCAGTCCGCCCAGGAGCGGGAGCGCAGATACGCAGTATTTT
>.|.|TRBV7-9|TRBJ2-7
CASSSQGGTLEQYF
TGTGCCAGCAGCTCTCAGGGGGGCACTTTAGAGCAGTACTTC
>TRBD2|few|TRBV20-1|TRBJ2-3
CSASIAGVGDTQYF
TGCAGTGCTAGTATAGCGGGAGTAGGAGATACGCAGTATTTT
>.|.|TRBV3-1|TRBJ2-5
CASSQAIKWETQYF
TGTGCCAGCAGCCAAGCTATTAAATGGGAGACCCAGTACTTC
>.|.|TRBV20-1|TRBJ2-7
CSAYGGGEQYF
TGCAGTGCTTACGGGGGTGGCGAGCAGTACTTC
>.|.|TRBV5-1|TRBJ2-5
CASSLVRSGETQYF
TGCGCCAGCAGCTTGGTGCGCTCCGGGGAGACCCAGTACTTC
>TRBD2|.|TRBV6-2/TRBV6-3|TRBJ2-1
CASSLAGVFHEQFF
TGTGCCAGCAGTTTAGCGGGGGTATTCCATGAGCAGTTCTTC
>TRBD2|few|TRBV7-2|TRBJ2-3
CASSLGVLAVGEDTQYF
TGTGCCAGCAGCTTAGGCGTGCTAGCGGTGGGGGAAGATACGCAGTATTTT
>TRBD1|.|TRBV12-3/TRBV12-4|TRBJ2-7
CASRLGQGYEQYF
TGTGCCAGCAGGTTAGGACAGGGCTACGAGCAGTACTTC
>.|few|TRBV7-9|TRBJ1-4
CASSLQSRGINEKLFF
TGTGCCAGCAGCCTACAGTCCCGGGGGATTAATGAAAAACTGTTTTTT
>TRBD1|few|TRBV9|TRBJ2-2
CASSAYRGPNTGELFF
TGTGCCAGCAGCGCGTACAGGGGTCCGAACACCGGGGAGCTGTTTTTT
>.|few|TRBV20-1|TRBJ1-5
CSARAGNNQPQHF
TGCAGTGCTAGAGCAGGAAACAATCAGCCCCAGCATTTT
>.|.|TRBV28|TRBJ1-1
CASSSASNTEAFF
TGTGCCAGCAGTTCGGCTTCGAACACTGAAGCTTTCTTT
>.|.|TRBV24-1|TRBJ1-5
CATSSRTNQPRHF
TGTGCCACCAGTTCACGGACAAATCAGCCCCGGCATTTT
>.|many|TRBV5-5|TRBJ2-7
CASMNGDSYEQYF
TGTGCCAGCATGAACGGGGATTCCTACGAGCAGTACTTC
>.|.|TRBV15|TRBJ2-5
CATSRDSGGGEAQYF
TGTGCCACCAGCAGAGATTCTGGGGGTGGAGAGGCCCAGTACTTC
>TRBD2|.|TRBV27|TRBJ2-3
CAGSLSGTRLRTDTQYF
TGTGCCGGCAGTTTATCAGGGACTAGATTACGAACAGATACGCAGTATTTT
>.|.|TRBV2|TRBJ2-1
CASSEQEHEQFF
TGTGCCAGCAGTGAACAGGAGCATGAGCAGTTCTTC
>TRBD2|.|TRBV5-8|TRBJ2-7
CASSLAGTGGLYEQYF
TGTGCCAGCAGCTTGGCCGGGACGGGAGGACTCTACGAGCAGTACTTC
>TRBD2|few|TRBV7-8|TRBJ2-3
CASSFTASGGRPTDTQYF
TGTGCCAGCAGCTTTACGGCTAGCGGGGGTCGCCCCACAGATACGCAGTATTTT
>.|.|TRBV27|TRBJ2-4
CASKGINIQYF
TGTGCCAGCAAGGGCATAAACATTCAGTACTTC
>.|.|TRBV20-1|TRBJ1-5
CSARGGTHLNQPQHF
TGCAGTGCTCGGGGCGGGACACACCTAAATCAGCCCCAGCATTTT
>.|.|TRBV7-9|TRBJ2-3
CASSLAAGLGADTQYF
TGTGCCAGCAGCTTAGCGGCAGGGCTGGGGGCAGATACGCAGTATTTT
>.|.|TRBV7-6|TRBJ1-1
CASSINTNTEAFF
TGTGCCAGCAGCATTAACACGAACACTGAAGCTTTCTTT
>.|.|TRBV20-1|TRBJ1-2
CSASVTGGDYGYTF
TGCAGTGCTAGTGTGACAGGAGGGGACTATGGCTACACCTTC
>.|.|TRBV7-2|TRBJ1-6
CASSLGLRPGNNSPLHF
TGTGCCAGCAGCTTAGGGCTGCGGCCAGGGAATAATTCACCCCTCCACTTT
>.|many|TRBV25-1|TRBJ2-7
CASSDVSYGWGYEQYF
TGTGCCAGCAGTGACGTGTCGTACGGATGGGGCTACGAGCAGTACTTC
>TRBD2|many|TRBV29-1|TRBJ2-3
CSVSSTSGRNPDTQYF
TGCAGCGTTTCCTCGACTAGCGGGAGGAACCCAGATACGCAGTATTTT
>.|few|TRBV20-1|TRBJ2-3
CSAREGAVTDTQYF
TGCAGTGCTAGAGAGGGGGCGGTCACAGATACGCAGTATTTT
>.|many|TRBV7-2|TRBJ2-7
CASTSYYEQYF
TGTGCCAGCACCTCGTACTACGAGCAGTACTTC
>.|.|TRBV28|TRBJ2-7
CASNERGNYEQYF
TGTGCCAGCAATGAGAGGGGGAACTACGAGCAGTACTTC
>.|.|TRBV2|TRBJ1-3
CASSPRVRSGNTIYF
TGTGCCAGCAGTCCCCGGGTCCGATCTGGAAACACCATATATTTT
>.|few|TRBV10-3|TRBJ2-5
CAISTLGETQYF
TGTGCCATCAGCACCCTTGGAGAGACCCAGTACTTC
>TRBD2|.|TRBV27|TRBJ2-7
CASSRGLAEYEQYF
TGTGCCAGCAGTCGGGGACTAGCGGAGTACGAGCAGTACTTC
>TRBD1|few|TRBV6-2/TRBV6-3|TRBJ2-4
CASSYLGSGTGKSTPRGAKNIQYF
TGTGCCAGCAGTTACCTTGGATCCGGGACAGGGAAATCGACCCCCAGAGGGGCCAAAAACATTCAGTACTTC